These T cell receptor beta chains were read from a single sample in a study of cytomegalovirus exposure and HLA in healthy donors. This table comes from immunoSEQ multiplex PCR, and its TCRdb copy is limited to in-frame clones, with some not included. This sample has under 150,000 clones, with around 80% found just once. The source material was PBMCs. The receptors derive from a man aged 30 to 39 in good health and CMV-seronegative. CDR3s include the opening cysteine and the closing phenylalanine or tryptophan. Each record gives: clone size, D gene, V gene, J gene, CDR3 DNA, CDR3 protein. D genes are given only for firm matches. Clone size is not always given. Where it is, it says once, few, many or a class for expanded clones.

>-|TRBD1|TRBV5-4|TRBJ1-5
TGTGCCAGCAGCTACCGACCCACCCCCGGGACAGGGGGGAATCAGCCCCAGAATTTT
CASSYRPTPGTGGNQPQNF
>-|TRBD2|TRBV5-1|TRBJ2-1
TGCGCCAGCAGCTTGGGGGGACTAGCGGGGCCCTCCTACAATGAGCAGTTCTTC
CASSLGGLAGPSYNEQFF
>once|-|TRBV15|TRBJ1-2
TGTGCCACCAGCAGAGCGGGAGGAAACTATGGCTACACCTTC
CATSRAGGNYGYTF
>-|-|TRBV10-1|TRBJ2-3
TGCGCCAGCAAGAAGGTGGGAGCAAATTCTTCAGATACGCAGTATTTT
CASKKVGANSSDTQYF
>-|-|TRBV28|TRBJ2-7
TGTGCCAGCGAGGGGGTGTGGGGCCGCTACGAGCAGTACTTC
CASEGVWGRYEQYF
>-|TRBD2|TRBV5-1|TRBJ2-5
TGCGCCAGCAATATCGGGACTAGCGTCTTGGAGACCCAGTACTTC
CASNIGTSVLETQYF
>-|-|TRBV28|TRBJ2-3
TGTGCCAGCAGTTTTTCGGCAGATACGCAGTATTTT
CASSFSADTQYF
>once|TRBD2|TRBV27|TRBJ2-7
TGTGCCAGCAGTTCCCTTACCCCCCGGGGACTAGAGCCCTACGAGCAGTACTTC
CASSSLTPRGLEPYEQYF
>-|-|TRBV6-5|TRBJ2-5
TGTGCCAGCAGTCCTCGCATGGTTGCCAGAGAGACCCAGTACTTC
CASSPRMVARETQYF
>-|TRBD1|TRBV30|TRBJ1-6
TGTGCCTGGAGTAACAGGGGTTCCAATTCACCCCTCCACTTT
CAWSNRGSNSPLHF
>-|TRBD1|TRBV19|TRBJ1-2
TGTGCCAGTGTCGGGACAGGGAGTGGCTACACCTTC
CASVGTGSGYTF
>-|-|TRBV15|TRBJ1-2
TGTGCCACCAGCAGAGATATTGCCGGGGGGGGCTACACCTTC
CATSRDIAGGGYTF
>-|-|TRBV27|TRBJ1-4
TGTGCCAGCAGACGTAAAGGGGCGGTAGGGGAAAAACTGTTTTTT
CASRRKGAVGEKLFF
>-|TRBD1|TRBV28|TRBJ2-7
TGTGCCAGCAGCCCGGACAGGGGAATGTTCGAGCAGTACTTC
CASSPDRGMFEQYF
>-|-|TRBV6-5|TRBJ1-3
TGTGCCAGCAGTTACTCACCAGGGGATTCTGGAAACACCATATATTTT
CASSYSPGDSGNTIYF
>-|-|TRBV6-1|TRBJ2-3
TGTGCCAGCAACCAGGGGTTGTCCACAGATACGCAGTATTTT
CASNQGLSTDTQYF
>-|TRBD1|TRBV6-1|TRBJ1-5
TGTGCCAGCAGTGAACAGGGGGACAATCAGCCCCAGCATTTT
CASSEQGDNQPQHF
>-|-|TRBV2|TRBJ1-1
TGTGCCAGCAGCGGTAGCGGGAGGGTCACTGAAGCTTTCTTT
CASSGSGRVTEAFF
>-|TRBD1|TRBV5-1|TRBJ1-2
TGCGCCAGCAGCGGACAGGGAGACTATGGCTACACCTTC
CASSGQGDYGYTF
>once|-|TRBV5-4|TRBJ1-1
TGTGCCAGCAGCTTCAGGGACTCCGCCACTGAAGCTTTCTTT
CASSFRDSATEAFF
>-|TRBD2|TRBV5-1|TRBJ2-7
TGCGCCAGCAGCCGGGGGGGACTAGCGACCTACGAGCAGTACTTC
CASSRGGLATYEQYF
>-|TRBD2|TRBV28|TRBJ2-5
TGTGCCAGCAGTCGCTCTCGTCGGACTAGCGGGAGGGGGGAGACCCAGTACTTC
CASSRSRRTSGRGETQYF
>-|-|TRBV6-5|TRBJ2-7
TGTGCCAGCAGTCGGGGCTACGAGCAGTACTTC
CASSRGYEQYF
>-|TRBD1|TRBV7-9|TRBJ1-1
TGTGCCAGCAGCAACCGGGACAGTGAAGCTTTCTTT
CASSNRDSEAFF
>-|TRBD2|TRBV5-4|TRBJ2-1
TGTGCCAGCAGCTTAGGGACTAGCGGATACAATGAGCAGTTCTTC
CASSLGTSGYNEQFF
>-|TRBD2|TRBV5-4|TRBJ2-1
TGTGCCAGCAGCCCCGGAGTAGCGGGGTTGAATGAGCAGTTCTTC
CASSPGVAGLNEQFF
>once|-|TRBV7-9|TRBJ2-3
TGTGCCAGCAGCTTGCTTTCCAGCGGGAGCACAGATACGCAGTATTTT
CASSLLSSGSTDTQYF
>-|-|TRBV18|TRBJ1-3
TGTGCCAGCTCACCATTCCAGGTTCCCTCTGGAAACACCATATATTTT
CASSPFQVPSGNTIYF
>-|TRBD1|TRBV4-1|TRBJ1-2
TGCGCCAGCAGCCAAGCAGGAAGACAGGGTTCGTATGGCTACACCTTC
CASSQAGRQGSYGYTF
>few|-|TRBV5-8|TRBJ1-6
TGTGCCAGCAGCTTAGGGGAATGGGGTAATTCACCCCTCCACTTT
CASSLGEWGNSPLHF
>-|-|TRBV13|TRBJ2-6
TGTGCCAGCAGCCTAGACACCTCTGGGGCCAACGTCCTGACTTTC
CASSLDTSGANVLTF
>-|-|TRBV5-6|TRBJ1-1
TGTGCCAGCAGCTTCCACAGGGAAAAAACTTTCTTT
CASSFHREKTFF
>-|TRBD2|TRBV19|TRBJ2-1
TGTGCCAGTAGTCTCCTAGCGGGGGACAATGAGCAGTTCTTC
CASSLLAGDNEQFF
>-|TRBD1|TRBV10-2|TRBJ2-7
TGCGCCAGCAGGACAGGGGGCCCAACCTACGAGCAGTACTTC
CASRTGGPTYEQYF
>-|-|TRBV29-1|TRBJ2-3
TGCAGCGTCCGAGAGGGCGTAAGCACAGATACGCAGTATTTT
CSVREGVSTDTQYF
>-|TRBD2|TRBV27|TRBJ2-5
TGTGCCAGCAGTAACAAACTAGCGGGGGGATTGGAGACCCAGTACTTC
CASSNKLAGGLETQYF
>-|-|TRBV5-5|TRBJ1-4
TGTGCCAGCAGCTTGTATGGCGGGGAACTGTTTTTT
CASSLYGGELFF
>-|TRBD1|TRBV5-4|TRBJ2-7
TGTGCCAGCAGCTTCCGGGACAGTCCCTACGAGCAGTACTTC
CASSFRDSPYEQYF
>once|TRBD1|TRBV29-1|TRBJ1-6
TGCAGCGTGGAAGACAGGGTGGGATCACCCCTCCACTTT
CSVEDRVGSPLHF